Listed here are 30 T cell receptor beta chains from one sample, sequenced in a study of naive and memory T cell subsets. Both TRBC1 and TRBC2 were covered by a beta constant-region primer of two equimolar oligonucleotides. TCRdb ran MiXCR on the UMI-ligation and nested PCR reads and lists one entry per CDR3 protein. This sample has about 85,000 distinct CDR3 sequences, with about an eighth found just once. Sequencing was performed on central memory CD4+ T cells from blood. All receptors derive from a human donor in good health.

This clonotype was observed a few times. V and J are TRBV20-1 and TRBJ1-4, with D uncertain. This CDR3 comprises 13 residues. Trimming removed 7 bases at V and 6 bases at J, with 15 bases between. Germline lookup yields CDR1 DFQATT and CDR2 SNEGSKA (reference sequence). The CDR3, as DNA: TGCAGTGGTTTCAAGCCCGGGGATGAAAAACTGTTTTTT. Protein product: CSGFKPGDEKLFF.

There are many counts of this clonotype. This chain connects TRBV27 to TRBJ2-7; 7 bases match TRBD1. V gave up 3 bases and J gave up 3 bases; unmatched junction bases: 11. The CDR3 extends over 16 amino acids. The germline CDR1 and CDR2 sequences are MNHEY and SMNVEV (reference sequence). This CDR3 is CASSFKGAFASYEQYF. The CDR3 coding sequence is TGTGCCAGCAGTTTTAAGGGGGCTTTTGCGAGCTACGAGCAGTACTTC.

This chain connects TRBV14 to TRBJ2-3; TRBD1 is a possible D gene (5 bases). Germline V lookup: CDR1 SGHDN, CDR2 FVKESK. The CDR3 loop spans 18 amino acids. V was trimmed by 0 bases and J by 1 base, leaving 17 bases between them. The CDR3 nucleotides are TGTGCCAGCAGCCAAGATCGCCTCACGGAAGGGGGCACAGATACGCAGTATTTT. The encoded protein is CASSQDRLTEGGTDTQYF.

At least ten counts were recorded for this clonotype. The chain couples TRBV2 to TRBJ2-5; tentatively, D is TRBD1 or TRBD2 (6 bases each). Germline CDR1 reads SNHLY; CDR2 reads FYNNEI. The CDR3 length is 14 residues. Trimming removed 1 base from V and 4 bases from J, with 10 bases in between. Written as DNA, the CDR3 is TGTGCCAGCAGTGAAGGGGGGGCCGGAGAGACCCAGTACTTC. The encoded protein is CASSEGGAGETQYF.

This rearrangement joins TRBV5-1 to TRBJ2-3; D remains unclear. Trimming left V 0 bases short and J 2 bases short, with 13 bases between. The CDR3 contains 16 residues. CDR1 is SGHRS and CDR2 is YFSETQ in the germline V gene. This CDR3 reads CASSLAGNWITDTQYF. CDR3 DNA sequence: TGCGCCAGCAGCTTGGCTGGGAACTGGATCACAGATACGCAGTATTTT.

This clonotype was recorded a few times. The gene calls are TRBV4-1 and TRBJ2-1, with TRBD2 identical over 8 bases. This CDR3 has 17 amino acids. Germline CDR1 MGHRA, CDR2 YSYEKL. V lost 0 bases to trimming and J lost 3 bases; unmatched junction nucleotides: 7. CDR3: CASSQDPRTSLYNEQFF. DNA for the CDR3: TGCGCCAGCAGCCAAGACCCAAGGACTAGCCTCTACAATGAGCAGTTCTTC.

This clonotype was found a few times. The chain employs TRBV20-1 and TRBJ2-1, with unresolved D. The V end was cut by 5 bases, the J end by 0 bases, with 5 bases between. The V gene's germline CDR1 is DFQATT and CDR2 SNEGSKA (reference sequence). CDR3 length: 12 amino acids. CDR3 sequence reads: CSARYSYNEQFF. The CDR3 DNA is TGCAGTGCTCGGTACTCCTACAATGAGCAGTTCTTC.

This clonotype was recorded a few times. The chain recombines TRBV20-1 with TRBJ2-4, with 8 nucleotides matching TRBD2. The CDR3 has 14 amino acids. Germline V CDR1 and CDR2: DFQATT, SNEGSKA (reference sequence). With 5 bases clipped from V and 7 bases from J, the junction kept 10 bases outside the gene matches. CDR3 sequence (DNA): TGCAGTGCTCCAGTAGCGGGAACTGGGAACATTCAGTACTTC. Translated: CSAPVAGTGNIQYF.

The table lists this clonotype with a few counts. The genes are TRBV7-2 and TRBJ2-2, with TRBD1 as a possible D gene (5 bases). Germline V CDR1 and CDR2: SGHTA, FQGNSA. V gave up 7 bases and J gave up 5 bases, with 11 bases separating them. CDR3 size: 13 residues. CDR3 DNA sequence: TGTGCCAGCAACGAACAGGTGACCGGGGAGCTGTTTTTT. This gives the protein CASNEQVTGELFF.

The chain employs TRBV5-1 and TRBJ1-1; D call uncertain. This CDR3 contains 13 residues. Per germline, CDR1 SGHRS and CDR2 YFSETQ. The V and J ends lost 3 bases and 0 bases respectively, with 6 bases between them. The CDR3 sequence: CASSSAVNTEAFF. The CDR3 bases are TGCGCCAGCAGCTCTGCAGTGAACACTGAAGCTTTCTTT.

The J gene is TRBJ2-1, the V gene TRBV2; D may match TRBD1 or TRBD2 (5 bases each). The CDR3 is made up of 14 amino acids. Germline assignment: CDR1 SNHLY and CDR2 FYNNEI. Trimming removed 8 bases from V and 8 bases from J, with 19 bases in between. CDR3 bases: TGTGCCAGCTGTCGATGGCAGGGAGTCGATGAGCAGTTCTTC. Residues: CASCRWQGVDEQFF.

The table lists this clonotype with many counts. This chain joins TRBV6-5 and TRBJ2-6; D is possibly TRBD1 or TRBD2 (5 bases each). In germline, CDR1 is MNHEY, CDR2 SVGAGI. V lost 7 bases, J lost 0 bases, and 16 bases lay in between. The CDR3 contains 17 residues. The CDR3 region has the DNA TGTGCCAGCACCAAGGGACGGATAGGCTCTGGGGCCAACGTCCTGACTTTC. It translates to CASTKGRIGSGANVLTF.

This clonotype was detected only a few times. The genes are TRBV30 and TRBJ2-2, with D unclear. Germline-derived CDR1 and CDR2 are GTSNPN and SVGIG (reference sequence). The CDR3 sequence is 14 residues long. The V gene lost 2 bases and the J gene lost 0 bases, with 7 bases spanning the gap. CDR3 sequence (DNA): TGTGCCTGGAGTAACCTCGCGAACACCGGGGAGCTGTTTTTT. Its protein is CAWSNLANTGELFF.

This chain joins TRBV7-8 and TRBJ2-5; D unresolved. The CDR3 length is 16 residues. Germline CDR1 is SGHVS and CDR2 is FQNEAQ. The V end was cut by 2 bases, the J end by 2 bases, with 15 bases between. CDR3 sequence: CASSLLASRGQETQYF. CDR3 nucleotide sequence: TGTGCCAGCAGCTTACTCGCATCACGAGGTCAAGAGACCCAGTACTTC.

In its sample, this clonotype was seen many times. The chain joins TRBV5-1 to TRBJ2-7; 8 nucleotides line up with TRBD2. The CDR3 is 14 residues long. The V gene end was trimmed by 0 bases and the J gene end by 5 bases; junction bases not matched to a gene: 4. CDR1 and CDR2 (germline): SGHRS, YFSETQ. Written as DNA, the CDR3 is TGCGCCAGCAGCTTGGGGGCGGGAGGCCACGAGCAGTACTTC. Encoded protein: CASSLGAGGHEQYF. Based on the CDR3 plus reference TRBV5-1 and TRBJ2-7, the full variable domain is KAGVTQTPRYLIKTRGQQVTLSCSPISGHRSVSWYQQTPGQGLQFLFEYFSETQRNKGNFPGRFSGRQFSNSRSEMNVSTLELGDSALYLCASSLGAGGHEQYFGPGTRLTVT.

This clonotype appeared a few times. CDR3 loop: CASSQRTGGTEAFF. For the CDR3, the DNA is TGTGCCAGCAGCCAACGGACAGGGGGGACTGAAGCTTTCTTT. The chain joins TRBV3-1 to TRBJ1-1, with 10 bases fitting TRBD1. The CDR3 contains 14 residues. The V gene end was trimmed by 2 bases and the J gene end by 5 bases; junction bases not matched to a gene: 2. Germline assignment: CDR1 LGHDT and CDR2 YNNKEL (reference sequence).

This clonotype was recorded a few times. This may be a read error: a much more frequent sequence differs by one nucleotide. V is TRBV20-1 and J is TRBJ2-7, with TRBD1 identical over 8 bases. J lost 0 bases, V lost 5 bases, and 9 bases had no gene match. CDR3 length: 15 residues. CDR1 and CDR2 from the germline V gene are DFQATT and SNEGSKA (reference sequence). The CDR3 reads CSAQTGARCSYEQYF. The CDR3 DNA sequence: TGCAGTGCTCAGACAGGGGCCCGTTGCTCCTACGAGCAGTACTTC.

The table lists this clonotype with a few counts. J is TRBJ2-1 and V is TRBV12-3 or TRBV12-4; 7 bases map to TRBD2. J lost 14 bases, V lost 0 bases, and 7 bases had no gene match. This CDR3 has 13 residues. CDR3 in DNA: TGTGCCAGCAGTTTAGCGGGAGGGCCTCAAAAGTTCTTC. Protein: CASSLAGGPQKFF.

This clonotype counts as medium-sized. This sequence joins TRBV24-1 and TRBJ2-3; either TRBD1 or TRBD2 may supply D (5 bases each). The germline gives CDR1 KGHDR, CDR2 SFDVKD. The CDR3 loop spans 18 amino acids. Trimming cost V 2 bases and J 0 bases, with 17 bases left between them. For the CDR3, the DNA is TGTGCCACCAGTGATTCCCTCCTGGGGGACGGTAGCACAGATACGCAGTATTTT. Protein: CATSDSLLGDGSTDTQYF.

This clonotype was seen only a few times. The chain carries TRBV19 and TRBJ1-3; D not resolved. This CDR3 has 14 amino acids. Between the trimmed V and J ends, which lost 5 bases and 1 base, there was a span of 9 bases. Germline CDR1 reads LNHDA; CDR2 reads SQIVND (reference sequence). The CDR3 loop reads CASSDGMSGNTIYF. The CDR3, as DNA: TGTGCCAGTAGTGACGGAATGTCTGGAAACACCATATATTTT.

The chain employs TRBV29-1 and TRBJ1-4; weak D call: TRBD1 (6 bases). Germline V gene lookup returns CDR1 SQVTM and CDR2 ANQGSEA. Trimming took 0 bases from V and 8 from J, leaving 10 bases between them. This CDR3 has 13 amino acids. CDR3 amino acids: CSVEDRGEEKLFF. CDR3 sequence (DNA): TGCAGCGTTGAAGACAGGGGCGAAGAAAAACTGTTTTTT.

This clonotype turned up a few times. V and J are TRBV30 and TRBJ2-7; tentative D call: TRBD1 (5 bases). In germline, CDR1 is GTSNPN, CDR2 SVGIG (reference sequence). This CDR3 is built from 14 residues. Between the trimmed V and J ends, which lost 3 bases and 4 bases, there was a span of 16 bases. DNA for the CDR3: TGTGCCTGGAGAGCGCGCCAGGGCGTTTACGAGCAGTACTTC. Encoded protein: CAWRARQGVYEQYF.

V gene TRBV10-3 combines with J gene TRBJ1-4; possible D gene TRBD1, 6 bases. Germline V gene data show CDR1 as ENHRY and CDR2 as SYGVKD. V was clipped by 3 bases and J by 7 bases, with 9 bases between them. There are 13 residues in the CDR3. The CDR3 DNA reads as TGTGCCATCAGTGACAGGGGAGGTGAAAAACTGTTTTTT. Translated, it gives CAISDRGGEKLFF.

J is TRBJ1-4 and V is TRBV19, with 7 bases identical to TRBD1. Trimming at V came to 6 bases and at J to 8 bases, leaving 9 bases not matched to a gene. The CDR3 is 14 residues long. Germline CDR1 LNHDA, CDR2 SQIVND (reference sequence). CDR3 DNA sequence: TGTGCCAGTAGAGCCGACAGGGTTAACGAAAAACTGTTTTTT. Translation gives CASRADRVNEKLFF.

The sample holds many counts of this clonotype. The CDR3 sequence: CASSVGLAAGGEQFF. Written as DNA, the CDR3 is TGTGCCAGCAGCGTAGGACTAGCGGCCGGGGGCGAGCAGTTCTTC. V usage is TRBV9 and J usage is TRBJ2-1, with 9 bases matching TRBD2. Trimming cost V 0 bases and J 10 bases; bases outside gene matches: 8. The CDR3 spans 15 residues. CDR1 and CDR2 from the germline V gene are SGDLS and YYNGEE.

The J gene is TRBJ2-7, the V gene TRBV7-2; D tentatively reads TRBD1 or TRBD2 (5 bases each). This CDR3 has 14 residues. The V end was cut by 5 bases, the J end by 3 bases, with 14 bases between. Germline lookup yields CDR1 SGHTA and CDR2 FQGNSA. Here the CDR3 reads CASSPRDGHYEQYF. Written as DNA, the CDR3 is TGTGCCAGCAGCCCGAGGGACGGTCACTACGAGCAGTACTTC.

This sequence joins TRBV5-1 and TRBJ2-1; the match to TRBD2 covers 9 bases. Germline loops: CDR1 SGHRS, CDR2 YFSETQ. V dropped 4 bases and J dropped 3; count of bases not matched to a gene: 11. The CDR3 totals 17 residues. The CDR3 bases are TGCGCCAGCAGCCGCGGGCAAGCGGGAGGATTCTACAATGAGCAGTTCTTC. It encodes CASSRGQAGGFYNEQFF.

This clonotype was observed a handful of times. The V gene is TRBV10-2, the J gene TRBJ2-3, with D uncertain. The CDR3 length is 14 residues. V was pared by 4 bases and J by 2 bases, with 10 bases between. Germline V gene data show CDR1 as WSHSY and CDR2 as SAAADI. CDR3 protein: CASSVGAATDTQYF. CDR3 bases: TGCGCCAGCAGTGTTGGAGCAGCCACAGATACGCAGTATTTT.

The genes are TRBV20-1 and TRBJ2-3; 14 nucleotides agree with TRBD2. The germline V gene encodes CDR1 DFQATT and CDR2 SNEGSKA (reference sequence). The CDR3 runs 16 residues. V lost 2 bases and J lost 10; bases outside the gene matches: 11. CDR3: CSARLPGLAGVWPQYF. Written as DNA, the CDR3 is TGCAGTGCTAGACTCCCGGGACTAGCGGGAGTCTGGCCGCAGTATTTT.

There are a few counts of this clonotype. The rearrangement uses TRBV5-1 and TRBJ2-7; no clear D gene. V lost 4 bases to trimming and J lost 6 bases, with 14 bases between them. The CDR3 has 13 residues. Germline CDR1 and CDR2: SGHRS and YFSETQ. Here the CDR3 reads CASSSVTSGEQYF. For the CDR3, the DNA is TGCGCCAGCAGCAGCGTGACGTCAGGCGAGCAGTACTTC.